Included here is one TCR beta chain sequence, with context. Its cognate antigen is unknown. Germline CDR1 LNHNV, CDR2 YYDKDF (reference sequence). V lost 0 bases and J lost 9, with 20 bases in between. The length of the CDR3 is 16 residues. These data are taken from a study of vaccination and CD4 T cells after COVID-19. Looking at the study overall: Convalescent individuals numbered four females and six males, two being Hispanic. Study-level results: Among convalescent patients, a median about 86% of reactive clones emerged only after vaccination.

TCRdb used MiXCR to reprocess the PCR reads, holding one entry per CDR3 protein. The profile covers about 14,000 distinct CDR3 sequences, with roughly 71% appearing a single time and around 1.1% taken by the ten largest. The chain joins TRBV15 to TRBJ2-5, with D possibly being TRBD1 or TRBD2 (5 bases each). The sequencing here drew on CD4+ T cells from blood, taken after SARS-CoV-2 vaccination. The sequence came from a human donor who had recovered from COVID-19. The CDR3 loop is CATSREKKAGAVAQYF. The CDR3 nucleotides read TGTGCCACCAGCAGAGAAAAGAAGGCCGGGGCCGTAGCCCAGTACTTC.